This entry is about one T cell receptor (beta chain). This sample is drawn from a study of cytomegalovirus exposure and HLA in healthy donors. This CDR3 comprises 16 residues. V gave up 0 bases and J gave up 6 bases; unmatched junction bases: 6. Germline CDR1 is SGDLS and CDR2 is YYNGEE. PCR amplification relied on 60 Vbeta primers (plus 13 Jbeta primers). Assay used: immunoSEQ multiplex PCR; TCRdb lists only in-frame clones, some missing. In the table there are 160,000 or so clones, 80% to 85% of which are singletons. The J gene is TRBJ2-2, the V gene TRBV9, with 9 bases fitting TRBD2. The material sequenced was PBMCs. The sequence came from a man in his forties or fifties in good health and CMV-seropositive. The CDR3 DNA sequence: TGTGCCAGCAGCGTAGAAGCGGGAGGCGGCCCCGGGGAGCTGTTTTTT. Its translation: CASSVEAGGGPGELFF.